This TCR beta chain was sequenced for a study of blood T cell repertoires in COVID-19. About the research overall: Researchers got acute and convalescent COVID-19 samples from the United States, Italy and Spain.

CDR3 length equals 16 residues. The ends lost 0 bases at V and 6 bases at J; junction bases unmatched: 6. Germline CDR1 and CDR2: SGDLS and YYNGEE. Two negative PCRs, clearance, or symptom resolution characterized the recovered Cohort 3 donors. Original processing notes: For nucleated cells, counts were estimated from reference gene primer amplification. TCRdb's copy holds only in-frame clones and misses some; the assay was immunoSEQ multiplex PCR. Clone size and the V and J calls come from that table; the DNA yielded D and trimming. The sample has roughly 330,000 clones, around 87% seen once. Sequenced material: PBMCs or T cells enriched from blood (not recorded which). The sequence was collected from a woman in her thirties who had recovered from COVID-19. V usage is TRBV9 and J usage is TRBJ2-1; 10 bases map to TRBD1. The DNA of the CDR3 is TGTGCCAGCAGCGTAGTTGGGACAGGGGAATCCAATGAGCAGTTCTTC. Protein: CASSVVGTGESNEQFF. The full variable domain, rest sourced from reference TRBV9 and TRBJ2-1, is DSGVTQTPKHLITATGQRVTLRCSPRSGDLSVYWYQQSLDQGLQFLIQYYNGEERAKGNILERFSAQQFPDLHSELNLSSLELGDSALYFCASSVVGTGESNEQFFGPGTRLTVL.